This T cell receptor beta chain stems from a study of human T cells and chemical hapten exposure. As for the study in general: Diphenylcyclopropenone, dosed weekly to the scalp, was given to patients throughout the approximately 25-week study.

The study used a library that attached unique molecular identifiers to individual cDNA molecules. TCRdb ran MiXCR on the RACE reads and lists one entry per CDR3 protein. The table shows roughly 13,000 distinct CDR3 sequences, with 15% to 20% occurring only once. Indicated time point: patch test 1, 2 weeks after DPC sensitization. The treatment here: therapeutic diphenylcyclopropenone sensitization with weekly scalp DPC. The template was total RNA from unfractionated whole blood. The CDR3 is 17 residues long. The trim removed 6 bases at V and 2 bases at J, leaving 13 bases unmatched. Germline values: CDR1 ENHRY, CDR2 SYGVKD.

This specimen consisted of whole blood, obtained in connection with sensitization to the hapten diphenylcyclopropenone (DPC). This sequence originates from a woman aged 25 to 45 with alopecia areata. Some clones in this sample may be carry-over from other donors' samples. The chain recombines TRBV10-3 with TRBJ1-1, with 9 bases matching TRBD1. The CDR3 nucleotides are TGTGCCATCAGCGGGGAACAGGGGGCGCCTTCAAACACTGAAGCTTTCTTT. It specifies CAISGEQGAPSNTEAFF.